A selection of T cell receptor beta chains follows, all from one sample in a study of tumor-infiltrating lymphocytes in primary liver carcinoma. One entry per CDR3 protein, called by TCRdb with MiXCR from the multiplex PCR reads. The sample records fewer than 250,000 distinct CDR3 sequences, 65% being singletons. The sequenced sample consisted of peripheral blood. The receptors were sampled from a woman aged 55 to 70 with primary liver carcinoma and hepatitis B virus infection. CDR3s leave out the opening cysteine and the closing phenylalanine or tryptophan. Fields, in order: J gene, V gene, CDR3 protein.

j_gene: TRBJ2-5
v_gene: TRBV2
CDR3aa: ASIQQLQETQY

j_gene: TRBJ2-7
v_gene: TRBV11-1
CDR3aa: ASTWGGTRTYEQN

j_gene: TRBJ2-3
v_gene: TRBV28
CDR3aa: ASSSPGAQRDTQY

j_gene: TRBJ1-5
v_gene: TRBV6-1
CDR3aa: ASSEVQGALYSNQPQH

j_gene: TRBJ2-1
v_gene: TRBV11-1
CDR3aa: ASNASTHYNEQF

j_gene: TRBJ1-6
v_gene: TRBV5-5
CDR3aa: ASSLGESSPLH

j_gene: TRBJ1-1
v_gene: TRBV11-1
CDR3aa: ANSLSGRVGAF

j_gene: TRBJ2-2
v_gene: TRBV28
CDR3aa: ASSPRDYRSGTGELF

j_gene: TRBJ1-2
v_gene: TRBV11-2
CDR3aa: ANSMTGGYGYT

j_gene: TRBJ1-6
v_gene: TRBV5-1
CDR3aa: ASSLDRVNKDSPLH

j_gene: TRBJ2-2
v_gene: TRBV7-8
CDR3aa: ASSLRPGGLVGLELF

j_gene: TRBJ2-3
v_gene: TRBV7-3
CDR3aa: ASSLNRAGSTDTQY

j_gene: TRBJ2-1
v_gene: TRBV29-1
CDR3aa: NVEDNRGNEQF

j_gene: TRBJ2-2
v_gene: TRBV11-2
CDR3aa: ASSLDRTRELF

j_gene: TRBJ2-7
v_gene: TRBV13
CDR3aa: ASSPRTGEQY

j_gene: TRBJ1-2
v_gene: TRBV2
CDR3aa: ASSALEGSGYT

j_gene: TRBJ1-5
v_gene: TRBV6-5
CDR3aa: VSSYSRGDNQPQH

j_gene: TRBJ2-6
v_gene: TRBV11-2
CDR3aa: ASSATSSGANVLT

j_gene: TRBJ2-2
v_gene: TRBV7-8
CDR3aa: ASSTQTGLGADTGEMF

j_gene: TRBJ2-5
v_gene: TRBV5-1
CDR3aa: ASSRGRGETQY

j_gene: TRBJ1-1
v_gene: TRBV5-6
CDR3aa: ASTFGTENTEAF

j_gene: TRBJ1-1
v_gene: TRBV11-2
CDR3aa: ASSLVGGTNTEAF

j_gene: TRBJ2-3
v_gene: TRBV5-5
CDR3aa: ASSLVSGGGRDTQY

j_gene: TRBJ2-7
v_gene: TRBV11-2
CDR3aa: ASSPSYRDYERY

j_gene: TRBJ2-7
v_gene: TRBV5-1
CDR3aa: ASSLSWGQNYEHY

j_gene: TRBJ2-3
v_gene: TRBV29-1
CDR3aa: SVGGQGGTDTQY

j_gene: TRBJ1-6
v_gene: TRBV11-2
CDR3aa: ASSFVINSPLH

j_gene: TRBJ2-1
v_gene: TRBV21-1
CDR3aa: ASSKSAGGVNDQF

j_gene: TRBJ2-7
v_gene: TRBV18
CDR3aa: ASCPDRNYEQY

j_gene: TRBJ2-7
v_gene: TRBV21-1
CDR3aa: ASSASGTRVSYEQY

j_gene: TRBJ2-7
v_gene: TRBV28
CDR3aa: ASSFYTYEQY

j_gene: TRBJ1-2
v_gene: TRBV28
CDR3aa: ASRPGALDYGYT

j_gene: TRBJ1-2
v_gene: TRBV29-1
CDR3aa: SVDRRDYGYT

j_gene: TRBJ2-3
v_gene: TRBV6-5
CDR3aa: ASRGLGAVTDTQY

j_gene: TRBJ1-6
v_gene: TRBV11-3
CDR3aa: ANSLVQPARNSPLH

j_gene: TRBJ2-1
v_gene: TRBV11-2
CDR3aa: ARSRGLAGGPGDEQF

j_gene: TRBJ2-3
v_gene: TRBV11-1
CDR3aa: ASRRGRADTYTQY

j_gene: TRBJ2-2
v_gene: TRBV11-3
CDR3aa: ASSQGANSTGELF

j_gene: TRBJ2-7
v_gene: TRBV29-1
CDR3aa: SVGWAGASYEQY

j_gene: TRBJ2-1
v_gene: TRBV29-1
CDR3aa: SATGTKTYNEQF

j_gene: TRBJ2-1
v_gene: TRBV28
CDR3aa: ASERGGSYNEQF

j_gene: TRBJ2-7
v_gene: TRBV28
CDR3aa: ASSRTSWGYEQY

j_gene: TRBJ1-4
v_gene: TRBV5-1
CDR3aa: ASRTQYGTGEEKLF